This TCR beta chain was recorded in a study of blood T cell repertoires in COVID-19. Across the study: Specimens from acute and convalescent COVID-19 originated in the United States, Italy and Spain. Sources were T cells, B-cell-depleted T cells, or PBMCs; the material itself was cDNA or gDNA.

Per the study methods: Estimation of nucleated cell counts relied on the amplification of reference gene primers. Using immunoSEQ multiplex PCR, the repertoire was profiled, and TCRdb retains in-frame clones only, with some absent. The DNA gave D and trimming, while V, J and clone size come from that table. The profile shows 130,000 or so clones, 80% to 85% of them singletons. The CDR3 is made up of 15 amino acids. Trimming cost V 4 bases and J 0 bases, with 7 bases left between them. The germline CDR1 and CDR2 sequences are MNHEY and SVGAGI. The receptor's source is a man aged 55-75 years with acute or convalescent COVID-19. The rearrangement joins TRBV6-5 to TRBJ2-6; perhaps TRBD1 as D (6 bases). The sequenced sample was peripheral blood. CDR3 protein: CASSFRGSGANVLTF. The DNA of the CDR3 is TGTGCCAGCAGTTTCAGGGGCTCTGGGGCCAACGTCCTGACTTTC.